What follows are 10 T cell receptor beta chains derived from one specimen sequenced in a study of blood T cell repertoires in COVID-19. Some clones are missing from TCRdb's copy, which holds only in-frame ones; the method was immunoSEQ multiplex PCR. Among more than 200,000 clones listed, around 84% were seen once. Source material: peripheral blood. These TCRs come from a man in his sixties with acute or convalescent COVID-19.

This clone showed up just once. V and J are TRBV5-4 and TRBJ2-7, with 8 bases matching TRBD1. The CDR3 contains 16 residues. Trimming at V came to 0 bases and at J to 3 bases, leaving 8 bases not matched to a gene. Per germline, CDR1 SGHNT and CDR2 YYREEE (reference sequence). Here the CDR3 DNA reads TGTGCCAGCAGCTTGGGGGGTCCGGACAGGGTCTACGAGCAGTACTTC. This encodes CASSLGGPDRVYEQYF.

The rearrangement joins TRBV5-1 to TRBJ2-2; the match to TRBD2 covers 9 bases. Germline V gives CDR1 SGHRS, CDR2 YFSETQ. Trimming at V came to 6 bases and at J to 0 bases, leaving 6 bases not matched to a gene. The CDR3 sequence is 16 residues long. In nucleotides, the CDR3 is TGCGCCAGCATAGGATCTAGCGGGACGAACACCGGGGAGCTGTTTTTT. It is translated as CASIGSSGTNTGELFF.

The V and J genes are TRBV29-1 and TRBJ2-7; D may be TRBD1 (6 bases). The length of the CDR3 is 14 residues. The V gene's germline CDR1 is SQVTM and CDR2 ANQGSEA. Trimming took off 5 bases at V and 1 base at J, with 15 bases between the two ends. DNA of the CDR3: TGCAGCGTTTACAGGGATTTGGCTTCCTACGAGCAGTACTTC. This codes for CSVYRDLASYEQYF.

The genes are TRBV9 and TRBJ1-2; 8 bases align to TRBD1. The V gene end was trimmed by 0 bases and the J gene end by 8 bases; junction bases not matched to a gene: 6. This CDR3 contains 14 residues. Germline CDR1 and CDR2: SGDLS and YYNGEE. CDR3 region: CASSVDQGASGYTF. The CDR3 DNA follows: TGTGCCAGCAGCGTAGATCAGGGGGCGAGCGGCTACACCTTC.

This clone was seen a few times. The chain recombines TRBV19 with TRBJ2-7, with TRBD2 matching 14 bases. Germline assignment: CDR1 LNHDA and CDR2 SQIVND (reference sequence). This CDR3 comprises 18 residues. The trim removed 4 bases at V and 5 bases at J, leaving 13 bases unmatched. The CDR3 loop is CASSRLAGGLMKQDEQYF. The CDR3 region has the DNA TGTGCCAGTAGTAGACTAGCGGGAGGGCTTATGAAGCAGGACGAGCAGTACTTC.

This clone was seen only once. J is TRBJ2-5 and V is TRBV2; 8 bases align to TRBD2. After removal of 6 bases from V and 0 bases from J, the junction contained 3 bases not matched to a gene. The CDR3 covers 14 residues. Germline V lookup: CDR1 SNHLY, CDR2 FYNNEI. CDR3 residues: CASRTSGYQETQYF. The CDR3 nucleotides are TGTGCCAGCAGAACTAGCGGTTACCAAGAGACCCAGTACTTC.

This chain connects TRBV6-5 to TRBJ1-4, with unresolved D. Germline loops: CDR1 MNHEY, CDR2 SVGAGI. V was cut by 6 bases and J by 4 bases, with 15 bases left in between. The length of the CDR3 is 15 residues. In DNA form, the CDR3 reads TGTGCCAGCAGACCTTGGGAGAGTGGTAATGAAAAACTGTTTTTT. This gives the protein CASRPWESGNEKLFF.

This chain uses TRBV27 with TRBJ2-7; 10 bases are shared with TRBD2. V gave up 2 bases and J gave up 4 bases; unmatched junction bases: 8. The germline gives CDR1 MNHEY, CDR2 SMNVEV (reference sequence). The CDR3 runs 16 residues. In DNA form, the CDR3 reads TGTGCCAGCAGTTTAGATGCGAGCGGGAGGGTTTACGAGCAGTACTTC. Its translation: CASSLDASGRVYEQYF.

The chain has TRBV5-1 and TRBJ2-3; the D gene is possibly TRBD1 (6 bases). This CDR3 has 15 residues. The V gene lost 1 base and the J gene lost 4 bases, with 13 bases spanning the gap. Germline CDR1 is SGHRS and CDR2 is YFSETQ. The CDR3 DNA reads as TGCGCCAGCAGCTTGAGGGCAGGGGCGGCAGATACGCAGTATTTT. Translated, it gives CASSLRAGAADTQYF.

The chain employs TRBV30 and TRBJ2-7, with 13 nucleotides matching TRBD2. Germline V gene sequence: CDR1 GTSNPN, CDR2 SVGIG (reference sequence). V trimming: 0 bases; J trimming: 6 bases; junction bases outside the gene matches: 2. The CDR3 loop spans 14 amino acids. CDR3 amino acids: CAWSVLAGGSEQYF. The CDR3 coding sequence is TGTGCCTGGAGTGTACTAGCGGGGGGGTCCGAGCAGTACTTC.